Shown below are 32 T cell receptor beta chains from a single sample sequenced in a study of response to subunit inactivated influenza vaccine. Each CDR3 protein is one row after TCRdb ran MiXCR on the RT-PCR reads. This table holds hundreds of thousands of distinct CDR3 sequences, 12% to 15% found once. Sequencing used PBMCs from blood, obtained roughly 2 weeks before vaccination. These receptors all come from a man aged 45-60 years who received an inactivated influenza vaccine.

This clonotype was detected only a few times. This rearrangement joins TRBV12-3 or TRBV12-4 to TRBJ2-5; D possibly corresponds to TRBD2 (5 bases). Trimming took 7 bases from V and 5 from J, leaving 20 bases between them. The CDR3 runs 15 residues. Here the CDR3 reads CASTPLEARLETQYF. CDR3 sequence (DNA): TGTGCCAGCACCCCGCTGGAGGCTCGGTTGGAGACCCAGTACTTC.

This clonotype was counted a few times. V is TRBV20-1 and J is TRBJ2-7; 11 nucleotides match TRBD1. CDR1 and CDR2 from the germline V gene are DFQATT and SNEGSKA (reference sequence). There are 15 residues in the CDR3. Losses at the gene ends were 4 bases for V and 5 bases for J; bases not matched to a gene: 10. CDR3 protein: CSAKFWDRGSDEQYF. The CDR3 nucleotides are TGCAGTGCTAAGTTTTGGGACAGGGGGTCGGACGAGCAGTACTTC.

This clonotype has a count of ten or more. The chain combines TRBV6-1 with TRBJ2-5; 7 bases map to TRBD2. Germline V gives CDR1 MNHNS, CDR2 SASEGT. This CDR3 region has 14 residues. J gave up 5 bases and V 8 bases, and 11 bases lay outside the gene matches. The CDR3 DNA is TGTGCCAGCGTCGGACTAGGAGTATGGGAGACCCAGTACTTC. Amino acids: CASVGLGVWETQYF.

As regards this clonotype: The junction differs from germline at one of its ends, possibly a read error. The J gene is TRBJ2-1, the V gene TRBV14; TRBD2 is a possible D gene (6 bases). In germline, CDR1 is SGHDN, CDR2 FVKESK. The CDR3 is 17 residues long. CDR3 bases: TGTGCCTGCAGCCAAGATCCACGTAGCGGACCCTACAATGAGCAGTTCTTC. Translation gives CACSQDPRSGPYNEQFF.

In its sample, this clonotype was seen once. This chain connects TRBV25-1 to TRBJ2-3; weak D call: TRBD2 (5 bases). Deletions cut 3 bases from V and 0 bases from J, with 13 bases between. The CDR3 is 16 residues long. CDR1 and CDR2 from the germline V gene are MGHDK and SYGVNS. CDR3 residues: CASSERAASSTDTQYF. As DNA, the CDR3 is TGTGCCAGCAGTGAGAGGGCAGCCTCTAGCACAGATACGCAGTATTTT. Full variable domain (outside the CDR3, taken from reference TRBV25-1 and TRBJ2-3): EADIYQTPRYLVIGTGKKITLECSQTMGHDKMYWYQQDPGMELHLIHYSYGVNSTEKGDLSSESTVSRIRTEHFPLTLESARPSHTSQYLCASSERAASSTDTQYFGPGTRLTVL.

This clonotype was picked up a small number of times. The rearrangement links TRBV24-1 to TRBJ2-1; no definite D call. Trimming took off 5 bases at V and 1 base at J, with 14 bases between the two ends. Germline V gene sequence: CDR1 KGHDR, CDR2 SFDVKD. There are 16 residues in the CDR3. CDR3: CATSGDVADSYNEQFF. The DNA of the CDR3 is TGTGCCACCAGTGGGGATGTGGCGGATTCCTACAATGAGCAGTTCTTC.

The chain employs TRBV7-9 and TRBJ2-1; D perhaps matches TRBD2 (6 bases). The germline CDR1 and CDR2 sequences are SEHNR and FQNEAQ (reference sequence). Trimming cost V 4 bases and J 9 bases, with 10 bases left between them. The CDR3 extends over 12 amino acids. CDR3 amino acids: CASSYSGAEQFF. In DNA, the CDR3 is TGTGCCAGCAGCTACTCGGGAGCTGAGCAGTTCTTC.

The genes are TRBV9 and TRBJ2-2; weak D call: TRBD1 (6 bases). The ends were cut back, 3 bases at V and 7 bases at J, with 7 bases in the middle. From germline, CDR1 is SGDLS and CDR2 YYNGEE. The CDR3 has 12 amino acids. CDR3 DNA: TGTGCCAGCAGCGAGGACAGCGGGGAGCTGTTTTTT. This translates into CASSEDSGELFF.

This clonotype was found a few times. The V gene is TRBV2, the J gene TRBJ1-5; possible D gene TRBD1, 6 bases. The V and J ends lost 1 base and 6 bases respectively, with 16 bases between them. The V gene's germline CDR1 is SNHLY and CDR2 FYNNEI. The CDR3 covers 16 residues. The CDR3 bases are TGTGCCAGCAGTGAAGATGGGGGCCCGTGGGGTCAGCCCCAGCATTTT. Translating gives CASSEDGGPWGQPQHF.

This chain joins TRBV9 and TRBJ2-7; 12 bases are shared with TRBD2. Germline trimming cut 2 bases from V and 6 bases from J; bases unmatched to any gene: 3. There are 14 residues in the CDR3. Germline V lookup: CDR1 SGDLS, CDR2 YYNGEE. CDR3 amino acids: CASSVGLAGSEQYF. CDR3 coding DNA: TGTGCCAGCAGCGTCGGACTAGCGGGGTCCGAGCAGTACTTC.

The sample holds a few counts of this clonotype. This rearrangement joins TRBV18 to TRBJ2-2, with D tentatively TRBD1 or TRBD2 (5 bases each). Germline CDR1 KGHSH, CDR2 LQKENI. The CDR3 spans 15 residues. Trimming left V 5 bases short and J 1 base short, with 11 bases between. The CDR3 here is CASSTGTMNTGELFF. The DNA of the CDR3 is TGTGCCAGCTCAACCGGGACGATGAACACCGGGGAGCTGTTTTTT.

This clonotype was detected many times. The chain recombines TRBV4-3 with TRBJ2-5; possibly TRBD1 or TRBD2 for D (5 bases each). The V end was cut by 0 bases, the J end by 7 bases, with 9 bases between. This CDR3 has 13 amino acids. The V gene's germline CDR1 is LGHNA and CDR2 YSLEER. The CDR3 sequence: CASSQEGTPTQYF. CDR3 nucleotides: TGCGCCAGCAGCCAAGAGGGGACCCCGACCCAGTACTTC.

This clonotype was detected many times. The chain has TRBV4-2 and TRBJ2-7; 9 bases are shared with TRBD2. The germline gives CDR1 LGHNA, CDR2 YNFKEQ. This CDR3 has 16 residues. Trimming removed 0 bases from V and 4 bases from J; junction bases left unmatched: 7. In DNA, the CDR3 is TGTGCCAGCAGCCAAGATGTCGCGGGGGGGAGATACGAGCAGTACTTC. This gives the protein CASSQDVAGGRYEQYF.

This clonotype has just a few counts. The CDR3 here is CASTIDTGRYEQYF. The CDR3 bases are TGTGCCAGCACCATCGACACGGGCCGGTACGAGCAGTACTTC. V usage is TRBV12-3 or TRBV12-4 and J usage is TRBJ2-7; D gene unclear. There are 14 residues in the CDR3. Trimming removed 7 bases from V and 4 bases from J, with 17 bases in between.

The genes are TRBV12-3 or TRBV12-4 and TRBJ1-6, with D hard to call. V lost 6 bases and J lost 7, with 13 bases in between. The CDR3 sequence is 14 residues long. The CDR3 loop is CASRGLVLNSPLHF. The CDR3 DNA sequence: TGTGCCAGCAGGGGCCTCGTCCTAAATTCACCCCTCCACTTT.

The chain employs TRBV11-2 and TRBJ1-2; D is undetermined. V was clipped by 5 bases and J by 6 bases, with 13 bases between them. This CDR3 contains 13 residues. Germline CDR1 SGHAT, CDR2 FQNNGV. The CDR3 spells CASSRSFQDGYTF. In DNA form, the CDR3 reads TGTGCCAGCAGCCGATCTTTTCAGGATGGCTACACCTTC.

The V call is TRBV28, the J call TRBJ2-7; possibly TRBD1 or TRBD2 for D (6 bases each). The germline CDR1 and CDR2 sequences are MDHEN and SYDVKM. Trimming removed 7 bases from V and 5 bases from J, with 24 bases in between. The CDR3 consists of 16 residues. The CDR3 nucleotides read TGTGCCAGCACCCTTTGGGGGGTCCAGGGGACCCACGAGCAGTACTTC. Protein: CASTLWGVQGTHEQYF.

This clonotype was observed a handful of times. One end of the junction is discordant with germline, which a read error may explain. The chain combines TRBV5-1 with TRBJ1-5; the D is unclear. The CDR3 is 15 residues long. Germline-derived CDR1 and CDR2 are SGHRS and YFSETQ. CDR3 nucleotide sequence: TGCGCCAGCAGCTTGGTCCCGGATAGCTATCAGCCCCAGCATTTT. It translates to CASSLVPDSYQPQHF.

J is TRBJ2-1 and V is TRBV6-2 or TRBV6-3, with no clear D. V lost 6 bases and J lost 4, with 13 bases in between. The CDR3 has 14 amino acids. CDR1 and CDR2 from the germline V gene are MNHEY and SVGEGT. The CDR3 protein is CASRGQPTYNEQFF. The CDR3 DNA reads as TGTGCCAGCAGAGGGCAGCCAACGTACAATGAGCAGTTCTTC.

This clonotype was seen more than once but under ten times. CDR3 nucleotide sequence: TGTGCCAGCAGTCCCGGGACTAGCGGGCGGCAGTTCTTC. Its protein is CASSPGTSGRQFF. The chain employs TRBV12-3 or TRBV12-4 and TRBJ2-1, with TRBD2 matching 12 bases. J gave up 12 bases and V 5 bases, and 5 bases lay outside the gene matches. This CDR3 spans 13 amino acids.

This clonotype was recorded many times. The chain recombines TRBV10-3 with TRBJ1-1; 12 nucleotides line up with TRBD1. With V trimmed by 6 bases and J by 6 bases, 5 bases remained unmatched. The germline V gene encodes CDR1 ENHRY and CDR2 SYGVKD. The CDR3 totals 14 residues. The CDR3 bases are TGTGCCATCAGGGGGACAGGGGGCATCGCTGAAGCTTTCTTT. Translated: CAIRGTGGIAEAFF.

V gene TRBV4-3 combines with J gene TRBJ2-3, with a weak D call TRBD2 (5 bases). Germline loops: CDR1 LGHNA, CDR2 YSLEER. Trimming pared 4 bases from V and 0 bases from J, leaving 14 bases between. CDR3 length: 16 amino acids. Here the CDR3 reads CASSRSGLSSTDTQYF. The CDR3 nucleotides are TGCGCCAGCAGCCGCTCGGGGTTATCTAGCACAGATACGCAGTATTTT.

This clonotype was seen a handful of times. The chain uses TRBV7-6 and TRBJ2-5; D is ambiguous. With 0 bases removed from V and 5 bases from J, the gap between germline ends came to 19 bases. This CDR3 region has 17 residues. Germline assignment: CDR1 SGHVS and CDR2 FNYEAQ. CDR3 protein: CASSLALPVSPRETQYF. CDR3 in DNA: TGTGCCAGCAGCTTAGCGCTCCCCGTATCTCCCCGGGAGACCCAGTACTTC.

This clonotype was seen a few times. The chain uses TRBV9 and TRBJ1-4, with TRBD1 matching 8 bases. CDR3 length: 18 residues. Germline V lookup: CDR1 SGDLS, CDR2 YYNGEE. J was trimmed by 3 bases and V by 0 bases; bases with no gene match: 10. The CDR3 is CASSVEGTGLFANEKLFF. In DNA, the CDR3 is TGTGCCAGCAGCGTAGAAGGGACAGGTCTTTTTGCTAATGAAAAACTGTTTTTT.

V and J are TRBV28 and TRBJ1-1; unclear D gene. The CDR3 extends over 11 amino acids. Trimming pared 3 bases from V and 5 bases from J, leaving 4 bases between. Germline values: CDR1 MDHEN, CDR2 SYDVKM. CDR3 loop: CASSFPTEAFF. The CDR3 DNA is TGTGCCAGCAGTTTCCCGACTGAAGCTTTCTTT.

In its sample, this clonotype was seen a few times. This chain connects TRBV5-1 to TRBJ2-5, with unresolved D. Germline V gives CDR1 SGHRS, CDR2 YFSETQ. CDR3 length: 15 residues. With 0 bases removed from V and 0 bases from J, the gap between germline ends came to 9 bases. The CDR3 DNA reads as TGCGCCAGCAGCTTGGCCTTGGAGTACCAAGAGACCCAGTACTTC. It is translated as CASSLALEYQETQYF.

CDR3 sequence: CASRTVAVNTGELFF. The CDR3 DNA reads TGCGCCAGCAGAACTGTAGCGGTTAACACCGGGGAGCTGTTTTTT. The rearrangement links TRBV5-1 to TRBJ2-2; possible D gene TRBD2, 6 bases. The CDR3 is 15 amino acids. Trimming took off 5 bases at V and 2 bases at J, with 13 bases between the two ends. CDR1 and CDR2 (germline): SGHRS, YFSETQ.

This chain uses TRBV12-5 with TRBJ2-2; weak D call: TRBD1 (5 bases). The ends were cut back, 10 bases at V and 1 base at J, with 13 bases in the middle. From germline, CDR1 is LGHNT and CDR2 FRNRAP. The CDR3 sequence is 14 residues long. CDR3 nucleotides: TGTGCTACCACTGACGGACAGAACACCGGGGAGCTGTTTTTT. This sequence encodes CATTDGQNTGELFF.

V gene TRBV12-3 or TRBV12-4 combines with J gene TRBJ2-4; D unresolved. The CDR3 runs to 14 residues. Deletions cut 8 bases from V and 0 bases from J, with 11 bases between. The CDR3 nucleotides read TGTGCCAGCCCCGTTGCACTAGCCAAAAACATTCAGTACTTC. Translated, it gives CASPVALAKNIQYF.

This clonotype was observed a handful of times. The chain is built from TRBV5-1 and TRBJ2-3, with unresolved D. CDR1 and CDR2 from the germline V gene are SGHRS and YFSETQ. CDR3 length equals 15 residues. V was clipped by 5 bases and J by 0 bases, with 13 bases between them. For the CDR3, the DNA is TGCGCCAGCAGTCCGACTGTCCTAAGCACAGATACGCAGTATTTT. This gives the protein CASSPTVLSTDTQYF.

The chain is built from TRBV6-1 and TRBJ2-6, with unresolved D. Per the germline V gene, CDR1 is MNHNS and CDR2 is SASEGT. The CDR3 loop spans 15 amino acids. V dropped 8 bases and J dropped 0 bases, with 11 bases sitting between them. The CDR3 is CASSIRLSGANVLTF. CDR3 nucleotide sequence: TGTGCCAGCTCCATAAGGCTCTCTGGGGCCAACGTCCTGACTTTC.

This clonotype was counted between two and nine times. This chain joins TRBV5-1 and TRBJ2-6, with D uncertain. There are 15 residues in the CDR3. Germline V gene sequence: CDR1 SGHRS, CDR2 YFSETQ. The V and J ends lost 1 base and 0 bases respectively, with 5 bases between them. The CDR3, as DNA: TGCGCCAGCAGCTTGAGGGACTCTGGGGCCAACGTCCTGACTTTC. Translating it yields CASSLRDSGANVLTF.